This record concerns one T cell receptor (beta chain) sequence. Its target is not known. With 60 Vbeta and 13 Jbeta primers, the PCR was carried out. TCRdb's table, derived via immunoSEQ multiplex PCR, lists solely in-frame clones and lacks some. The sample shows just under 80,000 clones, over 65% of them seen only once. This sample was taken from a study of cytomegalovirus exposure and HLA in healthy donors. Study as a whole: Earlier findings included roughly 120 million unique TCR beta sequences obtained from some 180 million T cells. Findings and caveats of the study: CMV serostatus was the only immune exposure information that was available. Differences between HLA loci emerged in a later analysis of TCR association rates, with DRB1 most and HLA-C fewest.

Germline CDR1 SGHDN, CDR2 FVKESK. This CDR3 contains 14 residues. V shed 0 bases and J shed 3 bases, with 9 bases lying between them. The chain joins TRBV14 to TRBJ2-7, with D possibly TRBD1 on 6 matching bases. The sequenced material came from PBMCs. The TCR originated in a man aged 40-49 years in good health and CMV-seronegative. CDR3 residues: CASSQDLGGYEQYF. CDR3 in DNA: TGTGCCAGCAGCCAAGATCTAGGGGGCTACGAGCAGTACTTC.